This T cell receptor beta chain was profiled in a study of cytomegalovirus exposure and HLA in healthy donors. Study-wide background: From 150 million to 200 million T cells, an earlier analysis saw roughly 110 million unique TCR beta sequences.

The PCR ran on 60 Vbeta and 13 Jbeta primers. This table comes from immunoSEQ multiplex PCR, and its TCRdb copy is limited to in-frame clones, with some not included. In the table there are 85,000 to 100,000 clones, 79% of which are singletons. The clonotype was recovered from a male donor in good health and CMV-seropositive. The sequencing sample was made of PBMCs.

CDR3 sequence (DNA): TGTGCCAGCAGCTCGACAGACTCTGGAAACACCATATATTTT. The encoded protein is CASSSTDSGNTIYF. The rearrangement links TRBV7-6 to TRBJ1-3; the D gene is possibly TRBD1 (5 bases). CDR3 length: 14 amino acids. Germline V gene sequence: CDR1 SGHVS, CDR2 FNYEAQ. Trimming took 4 bases from V and 0 from J, leaving 7 bases between them. Full variable domain (outside the CDR3, taken from reference TRBV7-6 and TRBJ1-3): GAGVSQSPRYKVTKRGQDVALRCDPISGHVSLYWYRQALGQGPEFLTYFNYEAQQDKSGLPNDRFSAERPEGSISTLTIQRTEQRDSAMYRCASSSTDSGNTIYFGEGSWLTVV.